This T cell receptor (beta chain) was sequenced for a study of glioma-infiltrating T cells (dated by TCRdb to 2016 to 2017). Describing the broader study: Sequencing of TCR alpha- and beta-chain repertoires was performed on glioma tissue, on non-neoplastic brain tissue, and on matched peripheral blood mononuclear cells. To measure divergence between tissue and blood T-cell populations, each tissue-infiltrating repertoire was compared with the peripheral blood repertoire of the same patient. The paired cohort was made up of three low-grade glioma patients, about 8 primary glioblastoma patients and three non-glioma patients who contributed non-neoplastic brain tissue.

Trimming costs V 5 bases and J 6 bases, and their ends lie 16 bases apart. Including cysteine and phenylalanine, the CDR3 has 14 amino acids. The kept DNA is CDR3 alone, 42 bases in frame from the first base. As encoded in the germline V gene, CDR1 is SGHVS while CDR2 is FNYEAQ. Study-wide findings and limitations: Group comparisons rested on small numbers: three non-neoplastic, three low-grade glioma and seven or eight glioblastoma patients. VJ-independent divergence between tissue and blood was lower than expected in non-neoplastic patients but higher than expected in all gliomas, particularly low-grade gliomas. Only a very small number of CDR3 sequences turned up in both tissue and blood, a result put down to high CDR3 diversity combined with limited sampling.

In its sample, this clonotype was seen many times. Its cognate antigen has yet to be identified. No quality values exist for individual bases; no much larger clone is one base distant. TCR alpha and beta CDR3 regions were amplified with the iRepertoire nested amplicon-rescue multiplex PCR (arm-PCR) platform from RNA. The input for one-step reverse transcription and amplification was roughly 95-450 ng of either tissue mRNA or PBMC total RNA. Following bead purification, Illumina adapters were added through a secondary multiplex PCR, and the libraries were then gel-purified between 200 and 400 bp. Libraries carried internal 6-nucleotide barcodes used for demultiplexing. Libraries were sequenced on an Illumina MiSeq with 2x220 or 2x250 nucleotide paired-end reads. Per the original workflow: FLASH 1.2.11 was used to merge paired reads, and BWA-MEM then aligned the reads to the GRCh37 human genome before TRA and TRB reads were extracted. An IMGT-derived reference of cassette sequences and CDR3 motifs, with pseudogenes included, was used for V and J assignment. Reads were translated in three frames, and productive CDR3s were defined by a C…FGXG motif without stop codons. Clonotypes were defined as unique combinations of V-J cassette pair and CDR3 amino acid sequence. Filtering of reads was based on Hamming distance, with the threshold set by the sequence error rate of each sample in mapped regions. TCRdb ran its own pipeline on the public reads, namely fastp trimming at Q25 and MiXCR clone calling, and kept in-frame beta chains. CDR3 protein sequences are deduplicated, and each keeps its most common genes and DNA. None of the V and J calls come from the authors' own analysis; TCRdb made them. The sample table records around 20,000 distinct CDR3 sequences; roughly 25% of these occur just once. Together, the top ten hold roughly 14% of the sample.

The receptor's source is a human donor with low-grade glioma or glioblastoma, undergoing nonglioma brain surgery, or in good health (not recorded which). This receptor chain uses TRBV7-6 and TRBJ1-1; the D segment could be TRBD1, given 5 matching bases. Sequenced sample: glioma tissue, nonneoplastic brain tissue, or PBMCs (not recorded which). The DNA sequence reads TGTGCCAGCAGCCATGGCGCAGGGACCCCTGAAGCTTTCTTT. This encodes CASSHGAGTPEAFF.